This T cell receptor beta chain is from a study of shared clonotypes between healthy human individuals. Unsorted PBMC DNA went through sequencing on ten immunoSEQ deep assay plates. Assay used: immunoSEQ multiplex PCR; TCRdb lists only in-frame clones, some missing. There are more than 400,000 clones in the sample; around 73% occur only once, and about 12% lies in the top ten. Per the germline V gene, CDR1 is SGHRS and CDR2 is YFSETQ. CDR3 size: 17 residues. V was clipped by 0 bases and J by 0 bases; unmatched bases: 5. This rearrangement joins TRBV5-1 to TRBJ2-3; 9 nucleotides agree with TRBD2. The source is a middle-aged woman in good health. Some clones in this sample may be carry-over from other donors' samples. The source material was PBMCs. CDR3 in DNA: TGCGCCAGCAGCTTGGCGGCGACTAGCGGTAGCACAGATACGCAGTATTTT. It specifies CASSLAATSGSTDTQYF.